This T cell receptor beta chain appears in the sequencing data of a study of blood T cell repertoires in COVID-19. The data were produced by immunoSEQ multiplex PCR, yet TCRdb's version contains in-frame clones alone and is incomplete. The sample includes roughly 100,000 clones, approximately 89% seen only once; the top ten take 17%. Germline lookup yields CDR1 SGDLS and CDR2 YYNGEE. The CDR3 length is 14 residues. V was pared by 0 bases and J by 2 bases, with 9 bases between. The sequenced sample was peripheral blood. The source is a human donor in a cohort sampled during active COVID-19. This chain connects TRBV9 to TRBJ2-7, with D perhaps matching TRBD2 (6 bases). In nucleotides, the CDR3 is TGTGCCAGCAGCGTAGCGGGGGTACCCTACGAGCAGTACTTC. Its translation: CASSVAGVPYEQYF. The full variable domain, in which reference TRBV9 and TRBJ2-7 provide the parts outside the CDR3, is DSGVTQTPKHLITATGQRVTLRCSPRSGDLSVYWYQQSLDQGLQFLIQYYNGEERAKGNILERFSAQQFPDLHSELNLSSLELGDSALYFCASSVAGVPYEQYFGPGTRLTVT.